The 26 T cell receptor beta chains below were found in one sample sequenced in a study of cytomegalovirus exposure and HLA in healthy donors. Clones were read by immunoSEQ multiplex PCR, and TCRdb kept only the in-frame ones, dropping some. The sample lists about 170,000 clones; about nine tenths were seen once. Material: PBMCs. The receptors shown here come from a man aged 18 to 35 in good health and CMV-seropositive.

J is TRBJ2-7 and V is TRBV12-5; the match to TRBD2 covers 13 bases. V shed 1 base and J 2 bases; nucleotides not matched to a gene: 5. CDR1 is LGHNT, CDR2 FRNRAP, per germline. The CDR3 spans 17 residues. The CDR3 protein is CASGLARTSGGTYEQYF. CDR3 coding DNA: TGTGCTAGTGGTTTGGCCCGGACTAGCGGGGGAACCTACGAGCAGTACTTC.

The rearrangement joins TRBV15 to TRBJ2-7; TRBD2 matches 14 bases. The CDR3 contains 15 residues. From germline, CDR1 is LNHNV and CDR2 YYDKDF (reference sequence). J gave up 7 bases and V 5 bases, and 7 bases lay outside the gene matches. The CDR3 sequence: CATSGGLAGGGEQYF. CDR3 bases: TGTGCCACCAGCGGCGGACTAGCGGGAGGAGGGGAGCAGTACTTC.

Notes on this clone: The sample carries other DNA sequences with the same CDR3. The chain joins TRBV28 to TRBJ2-7; D is uncertain. The germline V gene has CDR1 MDHEN and CDR2 SYDVKM. Trimming took off 3 bases at V and 0 bases at J, with 3 bases between the two ends. The CDR3 length is 12 residues. The CDR3 region has the DNA TGTGCCAGCAGTTTCTCCTCCTACGAGCAGTACTTC. This encodes CASSFSSYEQYF.

V gene TRBV27 combines with J gene TRBJ2-1; the D gene is possibly TRBD2 (5 bases). CDR1 MNHEY and CDR2 SMNVEV come from the germline V gene (reference sequence). The CDR3 length is 14 residues. V lost 10 bases and J 7 bases, leaving 20 bases between the germline ends. Here the CDR3 DNA reads TGTGCCACCCACCGGCAGGCCACTAGGAATGAGCAGTTCTTC. It specifies CATHRQATRNEQFF.

The rearrangement uses TRBV5-4 and TRBJ2-1, with 7 bases fitting TRBD1. The trim removed 0 bases at V and 4 bases at J, leaving 4 bases unmatched. CDR1 is SGHNT, CDR2 YYREEE, per germline (reference sequence). The CDR3 sequence is 15 residues long. The CDR3: CASSLEGAPYNEQFF. CDR3 nucleotides: TGTGCCAGCAGCTTGGAGGGGGCCCCATACAATGAGCAGTTCTTC.

The genes are TRBV19 and TRBJ2-7; 10 bases map to TRBD1. The junction had 6 bases not matched to a gene; V was cut back by 4 bases and J by 0 bases. The germline V gene has CDR1 LNHDA and CDR2 SQIVND (reference sequence). The CDR3 loop spans 16 amino acids. CDR3 nucleotides: TGTGCCAGTAGTACCTCCCGGACAGGGGGCTCCTACGAGCAGTACTTC. Translated, it gives CASSTSRTGGSYEQYF.

The chain uses TRBV9 and TRBJ2-7, with 7 bases matching TRBD2. This CDR3 region has 13 residues. V shed 3 bases and J 7 bases; nucleotides not matched to a gene: 7. Germline V lookup: CDR1 SGDLS, CDR2 YYNGEE. This CDR3 reads CASSGRDYKEQYF. Here the CDR3 DNA reads TGTGCCAGCAGCGGCCGGGACTACAAAGAGCAGTACTTC.

The chain has TRBV7-8 and TRBJ2-7; the D is unclear. This CDR3 is 13 amino acids long. V lost 2 bases and J 4 bases, leaving 9 bases between the germline ends. Germline assignment: CDR1 SGHVS and CDR2 FQNEAQ. CDR3: CASSLSHTYEQYF. The CDR3, as DNA: TGTGCCAGCAGCTTATCGCACACATACGAGCAGTACTTC.

The gene calls are TRBV9 and TRBJ1-3; TRBD1 matches at 8 bases. CDR1 SGDLS and CDR2 YYNGEE come from the germline V gene. J was trimmed by 0 bases and V by 3 bases; bases with no gene match: 5. The CDR3 extends over 16 amino acids. The CDR3 nucleotides read TGTGCCAGCAGCGGGGGACAGGCCGGCTCTGGAAACACCATATATTTT. Translating it yields CASSGGQAGSGNTIYF.

The chain has TRBV5-6 and TRBJ2-2, with a tentative D call TRBD1 (5 bases). The V end was cut by 0 bases, the J end by 0 bases, with 9 bases between. Germline assignment: CDR1 SGHDT and CDR2 YYEEEE. This CDR3 has 16 amino acids. As DNA, the CDR3 is TGTGCCAGCAGCTTGGAGGCAGGGACGAACACCGGGGAGCTGTTTTTT. As protein: CASSLEAGTNTGELFF.

The V and J genes are TRBV27 and TRBJ2-7; D perhaps matches TRBD1 (5 bases). The CDR3 length is 13 residues. Germline values: CDR1 MNHEY, CDR2 SMNVEV (reference sequence). V lost 2 bases to trimming and J lost 2 bases, with 7 bases between them. CDR3 sequence: CASSLDSTYEQYF. In DNA form, the CDR3 reads TGTGCCAGCAGTTTAGACAGCACCTACGAGCAGTACTTC.

This chain joins TRBV6-5 and TRBJ2-3; 8 bases are a match to TRBD1. Germline V CDR1 and CDR2: MNHEY, SVGAGI. Trimming took 8 bases from V and 2 from J; bases not matched to a gene: 6. CDR3 length: 14 amino acids. CDR3 residues: CASSLDRVTDTQYF. CDR3 sequence (DNA): TGTGCCAGCTCCTTGGACAGGGTCACAGATACGCAGTATTTT.

This chain uses TRBV18 with TRBJ2-2, with 10 bases that match TRBD2. The germline CDR1 and CDR2 sequences are KGHSH and LQKENI. This CDR3 comprises 17 residues. J was trimmed by 3 bases and V by 0 bases; bases with no gene match: 4. CDR3: CASSPPIAGGDTGELFF. DNA for the CDR3: TGTGCCAGCTCACCACCCATAGCGGGAGGTGACACCGGGGAGCTGTTTTTT.

Comment on this clone: A junction boundary mismatches the germline segment, possibly from a read error. This chain connects TRBV7-2 to TRBJ2-7; the D gene is possibly TRBD2 (6 bases). Germline V gives CDR1 SGHTA, CDR2 FQGNSA. The CDR3 length is 15 residues. CDR3 DNA sequence: TGTGTCAGCAGCTTGGGCCTAGCGCCAACCTACGAGCAGTACTTC. Translating gives CVSSLGLAPTYEQYF. Full variable domain (outside the CDR3, taken from reference TRBV7-2 and TRBJ2-7): GAGVSQSPSNKVTEKGKDVELRCDPISGHTALYWYRQSLGQGLEFLIYFQGNSAPDKSGLPSDRFSAERTGGSVSTLTIQRTQQEDSAVYLCVSSLGLAPTYEQYFGPGTRLTVT.

The chain couples TRBV19 to TRBJ2-7, with 8 bases aligning to TRBD1. Germline assignment: CDR1 LNHDA and CDR2 SQIVND (reference sequence). V trimming: 4 bases; J trimming: 5 bases; junction bases outside the gene matches: 10. This CDR3 region has 15 residues. The CDR3 here is CASSTSGGALDEQYF. The DNA of the CDR3 is TGTGCCAGTAGTACGTCAGGGGGCGCTTTGGACGAGCAGTACTTC.

CDR3 DNA sequence: TGTGCCAGTAGTGTTATTCCTCGACTGGGAGACAATGAGCAGTTCTTC. Protein: CASSVIPRLGDNEQFF. The chain employs TRBV19 and TRBJ2-1; weak D call: TRBD2 (5 bases). CDR3 size: 16 residues. The germline V gene has CDR1 LNHDA and CDR2 SQIVND (reference sequence). Trimming took off 5 bases at V and 5 bases at J, with 19 bases between the two ends.

The rearrangement joins TRBV7-8 to TRBJ2-7; 7 bases align to TRBD1. The CDR3 sequence is 16 residues long. After removal of 0 bases from V and 2 bases from J, the junction contained 7 bases not matched to a gene. Germline V gene lookup returns CDR1 SGHVS and CDR2 FQNEAQ. The CDR3 here is CASSLAHRDRAYEQYF. Here the CDR3 DNA reads TGTGCCAGCAGCTTAGCACACCGGGACAGAGCCTACGAGCAGTACTTC.

The chain is built from TRBV7-6 and TRBJ2-1, with 7 bases fitting TRBD1. CDR1 and CDR2 from the germline V gene are SGHVS and FNYEAQ. The CDR3 spans 15 residues. The V segment lost 2 bases and the J segment 3 bases; nucleotides outside the gene matches: 4. In DNA form, the CDR3 reads TGTGCCAGCAGCTTATGGACAGGAGACTACAATGAGCAGTTCTTC. Amino acid sequence: CASSLWTGDYNEQFF.

This chain uses TRBV28 with TRBJ2-4; D gene unclear. This CDR3 region has 16 residues. Germline V lookup: CDR1 MDHEN, CDR2 SYDVKM. Trimming pared 5 bases from V and 0 bases from J, leaving 14 bases between. The CDR3 is CASSRRVNLAKNIQYF. As DNA, the CDR3 is TGTGCCAGCAGTCGAAGAGTTAACTTAGCCAAAAACATTCAGTACTTC.

The V and J genes are TRBV7-3 and TRBJ2-2; the match to TRBD2 covers 8 bases. V was clipped by 5 bases and J by 4 bases; unmatched bases: 6. From germline, CDR1 is SGHTA and CDR2 FQGTGA. This CDR3 has 15 residues. CDR3: CASSMGLVSTGELFF. The CDR3 nucleotides read TGTGCCAGCAGCATGGGACTAGTGAGCACCGGGGAGCTGTTTTTT. Using reference TRBV7-3 and TRBJ2-2 for the parts outside the CDR3, the full variable domain is GAGVSQTPSNKVTEKGKYVELRCDPISGHTALYWYRQSLGQGPEFLIYFQGTGAADDSGLPNDRFFAVRPEGSVSTLKIQRTERGDSAVYLCASSMGLVSTGELFFGEGSRLTVL.

V gene TRBV7-8 combines with J gene TRBJ1-5; D is perhaps TRBD1 (5 bases). V was clipped by 5 bases and J by 6 bases, with 14 bases between them. Per the germline V gene, CDR1 is SGHVS and CDR2 is FQNEAQ. This CDR3 is 14 amino acids long. The CDR3 loop is CASSHQGRLQPQHF. Here the CDR3 DNA reads TGTGCCAGCAGCCACCAGGGAAGGCTTCAGCCCCAGCATTTT.

The rearrangement joins TRBV10-3 to TRBJ2-7, with 9 bases aligning to TRBD1. V was pared by 7 bases and J by 3 bases, with 7 bases of the junction left unmatched. The CDR3 length is 14 residues. Per germline, CDR1 ENHRY and CDR2 SYGVKD. CDR3 nucleotide sequence: TGTGCCATCATGGGACAGGGATCCTTCTACGAGCAGTACTTC. Translating it yields CAIMGQGSFYEQYF.

This chain uses TRBV29-1 with TRBJ2-7; D may be TRBD1 (5 bases). V was trimmed by 4 bases and J by 5 bases, leaving 12 bases between them. This CDR3 is built from 12 residues. The germline CDR1 and CDR2 sequences are SQVTM and ANQGSEA. CDR3 sequence: CSVGKGVNEQYF. For the CDR3, the DNA is TGCAGCGTTGGCAAAGGGGTTAACGAGCAGTACTTC.

This sequence joins TRBV9 and TRBJ1-1, with 9 bases identical to TRBD1. The CDR3 length is 16 residues. Germline trimming cut 3 bases from V and 0 bases from J; bases unmatched to any gene: 6. Germline V gene sequence: CDR1 SGDLS, CDR2 YYNGEE. CDR3 residues: CASSADRGRVNTEAFF. The CDR3 DNA follows: TGTGCCAGCAGCGCGGACAGGGGACGGGTGAACACTGAAGCTTTCTTT.

The chain combines TRBV27 with TRBJ2-1, with 9 nucleotides matching TRBD1. This CDR3 is 16 amino acids long. V trimming: 11 bases; J trimming: 6 bases; junction bases outside the gene matches: 17. Germline CDR1 reads MNHEY; CDR2 reads SMNVEV (reference sequence). The CDR3 sequence is CASSPLTGGFANEQFF. The CDR3 coding sequence is TGTGCCTCCAGTCCTCTCACAGGGGGCTTCGCCAATGAGCAGTTCTTC.

The chain carries TRBV9 and TRBJ2-2, with D perhaps TRBD2 (6 bases). The CDR3 runs 15 residues. Trimming took 0 bases from V and 5 from J, leaving 11 bases between them. Germline V gene data show CDR1 as SGDLS and CDR2 as YYNGEE. The CDR3 sequence: CASSVDGGLTGELFF. In DNA, the CDR3 is TGTGCCAGCAGCGTAGATGGGGGGTTGACCGGGGAGCTGTTTTTT.